The 14 T cell receptor beta chains in this list originate from one sample, sequenced in a study of blood T cell repertoires in COVID-19. The data were produced by immunoSEQ multiplex PCR, yet TCRdb's version contains in-frame clones alone and is incomplete. The sample comprises some 170,000 clones, 65% to 85% of which are singletons, and 11% rests with the top ten. The sequenced material came from peripheral blood. The origin of the receptors is a man aged 55 to 70 with active or convalescent COVID-19.

V and J are TRBV10-3 and TRBJ2-5; maybe TRBD1 (5 bases). The CDR3 is 15 amino acids. V lost 3 bases to trimming and J lost 5 bases, with 16 bases between them. The germline CDR1 and CDR2 sequences are ENHRY and SYGVKD. DNA of the CDR3: TGTGCCATCAGTGATGAAGGGGCCCCAGGGGAGACCCAGTACTTC. It codes for CAISDEGAPGETQYF.

The V call is TRBV5-6, the J call TRBJ2-5, with 11 bases lining up with TRBD2. Per germline, CDR1 SGHDT and CDR2 YYEEEE. The CDR3 has 16 amino acids. V dropped 4 bases and J dropped 2; count of bases not matched to a gene: 7. Here the CDR3 reads CASSPLAGGTQETQYF. The CDR3 nucleotides are TGTGCCAGCAGCCCTCTAGCGGGGGGTACACAAGAGACCCAGTACTTC.

This chain joins TRBV11-2 and TRBJ1-1; D is undetermined. Trimming pared 2 bases from V and 1 base from J, leaving 8 bases between. Germline CDR1 and CDR2: SGHAT and FQNNGV. CDR3 length: 14 residues. CDR3 sequence (DNA): TGTGCCAGCAGCTTATGGGGAGGGAACACTGAAGCTTTCTTT. It yields the protein CASSLWGGNTEAFF.

The chain employs TRBV5-1 and TRBJ2-7; TRBD2 might be the D (6 bases). V lost 0 bases to trimming and J lost 0 bases, with 10 bases between them. Germline V gene sequence: CDR1 SGHRS, CDR2 YFSETQ. The CDR3 contains 15 residues. CDR3 sequence reads: CASSLAGGGSYEQYF. The CDR3 DNA sequence: TGCGCCAGCAGCTTGGCCGGGGGTGGCTCCTACGAGCAGTACTTC.

The chain joins TRBV7-3 to TRBJ1-3; no clear D gene. The germline gives CDR1 SGHTA, CDR2 FQGTGA. This CDR3 is built from 15 residues. V lost 1 base, J lost 2 bases, and 9 bases lay in between. The CDR3 loop is CASSLIGRTGNTIYF. CDR3 nucleotides: TGTGCCAGCAGCTTAATAGGGAGAACTGGAAACACCATATATTTT.

This clone was observed a handful of times. The rearrangement joins TRBV2 to TRBJ1-3; D not resolved. Germline CDR1 and CDR2: SNHLY and FYNNEI. V gave up 6 bases and J gave up 9 bases, with 24 bases separating them. The CDR3 is made up of 16 amino acids. The DNA of the CDR3 is TGTGCCAGCAGCCGTTATTCGACGGATGCACTAGGCACCATATATTTT. It encodes CASSRYSTDALGTIYF.

Many counts were recorded for this clone. The chain links TRBV29-1 to TRBJ2-1; 7 bases match TRBD2. This CDR3 comprises 15 residues. Looked up from germline, CDR1 is SQVTM and CDR2 is ANQGSEA. V lost 4 bases to trimming and J lost 1 base; unmatched junction nucleotides: 7. The CDR3 DNA follows: TGCAGCGTTGGGGGATCGCGGGAGTCCTACAATGAGCAGTTCTTC. This gives the protein CSVGGSRESYNEQFF.

CDR3 in DNA: TGTGCCAGCAGTGCCAGCGGGTCCGCAGATACGCAGTATTTT. Protein product: CASSASGSADTQYF. The chain recombines TRBV25-1 with TRBJ2-3, with a tentative D call TRBD2 (6 bases). The germline V gene has CDR1 MGHDK and CDR2 SYGVNS. Trimming removed 4 bases at V and 4 bases at J, with 12 bases between. The CDR3 spans 14 residues.

The V gene is TRBV24-1, the J gene TRBJ2-5; D is ambiguous. CDR1 and CDR2 (germline): KGHDR, SFDVKD. Trimming removed 4 bases at V and 5 bases at J, with 16 bases between. This CDR3 is 15 amino acids long. CDR3 sequence reads: CATSEATLLGETQYF. The CDR3 region has the DNA TGTGCCACCAGTGAGGCTACTCTGCTCGGGGAGACCCAGTACTTC.

The chain is built from TRBV9 and TRBJ2-7; 7 bases align to TRBD1. The J segment lost 2 bases and the V segment lost 2 bases, leaving 4 bases of the junction unmatched. The CDR3 extends over 14 amino acids. CDR1 SGDLS and CDR2 YYNGEE come from the germline V gene. The CDR3 is CASSVRQGPYEQYF. Here the CDR3 DNA reads TGTGCCAGCAGCGTGAGACAGGGTCCCTACGAGCAGTACTTC.

This clone was detected once. The V gene is TRBV5-1, the J gene TRBJ1-3; possible D gene TRBD1, 5 bases. The ends were cut back, 0 bases at V and 0 bases at J, with 7 bases in the middle. Germline CDR1 and CDR2: SGHRS and YFSETQ. The length of the CDR3 is 15 residues. The CDR3 sequence: CASSLGQPSGNTIYF. The CDR3 DNA follows: TGCGCCAGCAGCTTGGGACAGCCCTCTGGAAACACCATATATTTT.

This clone turned up a few times. This sequence joins TRBV7-2 and TRBJ2-3, with TRBD2 matching over 7 bases. The CDR3 totals 15 residues. The V gene end was trimmed by 2 bases and the J gene end by 2 bases; junction bases not matched to a gene: 4. CDR1 SGHTA and CDR2 FQGNSA come from the germline V gene. CDR3 amino acids: CASSLPSGTTDTQYF. The CDR3 DNA reads TGTGCCAGCAGCTTACCCAGCGGGACCACAGATACGCAGTATTTT. The variable domain in full, completed from reference TRBV7-2 and TRBJ2-3, reads GAGVSQSPSNKVTEKGKDVELRCDPISGHTALYWYRQSLGQGLEFLIYFQGNSAPDKSGLPSDRFSAERTGGSVSTLTIQRTQQEDSAVYLCASSLPSGTTDTQYFGPGTRLTVL.

CDR3 in amino acids: CASSPGTGWGGYTF. CDR3 nucleotides: TGTGCCAGCAGTCCGGGGACAGGGTGGGGTGGCTACACCTTC. The V and J genes are TRBV28 and TRBJ1-2, with 9 bases matching TRBD1. Germline loops: CDR1 MDHEN, CDR2 SYDVKM. This CDR3 spans 14 amino acids. V shed 5 bases, J shed 7 bases, and the junction held 8 bases outside the gene matches.

The chain joins TRBV6-4 to TRBJ1-6, with TRBD1 as a possible D gene (5 bases). Trimming pared 3 bases from V and 3 bases from J, leaving 9 bases between. This CDR3 is built from 15 residues. Germline assignment: CDR1 MRHNA and CDR2 SNTAGT. The CDR3 DNA is TGTGCCAGCAGTGAGGGGGGTCGCTATAATTCACCCCTCCACTTT. Translating it yields CASSEGGRYNSPLHF.